The sequence of this T cell receptor beta chain was determined in a study of vaccination and CD4 T cells after COVID-19. The ends were cut back, 7 bases at V and 5 bases at J, with 14 bases in the middle. Germline lookup yields CDR1 MNHEY and CDR2 SMNVEV (reference sequence). The CDR3 is 13 amino acids. An Oncomine TCR Beta short-read assay was used to sequence the DNA from cultured CD4+ T cells. TCRdb called the PCR reads again in MiXCR, with one record for every CDR3 protein. The sample shows under 5,000 distinct CDR3 sequences, more than 35% of them seen only once. Study-wide points: SARS-CoV-2-reactive clonotypes showed a nonsignificant median rise from approximately 23 to 38.

Treatment meaning: roughly 11-day PBMC culture with coronavirus spike peptide pools or control peptides (ViraFEST assay). The ViraFEST method relied on peptide pools to expand antigen-specific T cells, followed by TCR sequencing. This clonotype came up a few times. Its antigen is undetermined. The rearrangement uses TRBV27 and TRBJ1-1; tentative D call: TRBD1 (5 bases). The clonotype originates from a human donor who had recovered from COVID-19. This specimen consisted of CD4+ T cells from blood, cultured in vitro, obtained after SARS-CoV-2 vaccination. CDR3: CASTFRRGTEAFF. The CDR3, as DNA: TGTGCCAGCACCTTCCGCCGGGGGACTGAAGCTTTCTTT.